The text below deals with one T cell receptor beta chain. What antigen it recognizes has not been identified. Qualities for individual bases were not recorded, and no much larger clone is one base off. The sample is drawn from a study of cytomegalovirus exposure and HLA in healthy donors (dated by TCRdb to between 2016 and 2019). Turning to the overall study: According to an earlier analysis of a few hundred of the donors, about 179 million T cells yielded approximately 120 million unique TCR beta sequences and around 280 Gb of sequence data. An early release covering 500 to 750 HLA-typed donors comprised 250 to 350 gigabases of sequencing data and roughly 86 million unique TCR sequences. Of the roughly 390 genotyped donors, less than 90% were placed in the genetic ancestry cluster associated with self-reported Caucasian donors. The study was designed to test whether signatures of past pathogen exposure could be identified by cataloging public T cell receptors. The study used immunosequencing to profile the T cell repertoires of several hundred subjects and linked those repertoires to cytomegalovirus serostatus. In addition to the first cohort of 500 to 850 subjects, a separate validation cohort of around 110 different subjects was used. To predict cytomegalovirus infection status, the study combined high-throughput TCR immunosequencing, statistical association of individual TCRs with disease status, and machine learning. In a later analysis, previously published TCR beta repertoires from 666 donors were re-analyzed and high-resolution HLA genotyping was added so that TCR occurrence patterns could be studied. Rather than drawing on any new phenotypic data, the later analysis identified candidate immune exposures from TCR beta sequences and the way those sequences occurred across donors. To decide whether each TCR beta V gene segment behaved as functional or pseudogenic, an earlier analysis of approximately 620 of the donors relied on high-throughput TCR beta sequencing. Donor age, sex, ethnicity and CMV serostatus were compiled alongside the repertoire data. A later genetic analysis took genome-wide SNP genotypes for about three fifths of the 666 donors and used that subset as a discovery cohort. Every repertoire in the discovery cohort had been generated on one and the same sequencing platform. HLA typing included class I and class II loci at four-digit resolution. The number of typed donors differed by locus: about 620-640 for A, B, C, DRB1 and DQB1; approximately 530 for DQA1; around 610 for DPA1; and around 470 for DPB1. Several DR-DQ haplotypes were treated as single units for association and clustering because of strong linkage in the cohort. Among 300 to 500 genotyped donors of the cohort, an average of around 250,000 unique TCR beta nucleotide sequences was sequenced per donor, of which roughly 18% were non-productive.

On the study overall, not on this receptor specifically: Only TCR beta chains were sequenced in this cohort, and the absence of alpha or paired-chain data limited detectable features. Broadly in line with IMGT annotations, most TCR beta V segments showed up in productive rearrangements about 87% or about 30% of the time in an earlier analysis of several hundred of the donors. Cytomegalovirus status was reported to be diagnosed by the classifier with high specificity and sensitivity in both the original and validation cohorts. A later genetic analysis reported fewer N-insertions in productive TCRs among donors in an Asian-associated ancestry cluster than the approximately 670-donor mean. A further reported finding was that TCR beta sequences accurately predicted the HLA-A and HLA-B alleles for most subjects in the first cohort. In the study, around 160 TCR beta chains were listed as associated with cytomegalovirus. Most TCR sequences were observed very rarely across donors, whereas some public TCRs were present in many individuals. In a later analysis, HLA-associated TCR beta chains were found to be more clonally expanded and to have lower generation probabilities than equally common non-associated chains. A later genetic analysis associated a missense DCLRE1C variant with V-gene and J-gene trimming of TCR beta chains, and an independent cohort replicated the association. Correlated functional status among segregating V segments might reflect linkage disequilibrium, but an unknown experimental factor could not be ruled out. The 87-base-pair reads could not distinguish some IMGT-functional V segments, including TRBV6-2 and TRBV6-3, so those segments were excluded. Assigning TCR associations to individual alleles was difficult when HLA alleles, especially DR and DQ, strongly co-occurred. The sequencing pipeline was judged likely to have produced a cluster of highly shared sequence variants as a technical artifact. Presence/absence analyses assumed roughly uniform sequencing depth across donors, an assumption that may not hold. In vitro tests confirmed that a few of the cytomegalovirus-associated TCR beta chains recognize cytomegalovirus antigens. The earlier analysis of 587 of the donors excluded seventeen rarely observed V segments, including chromosome 9 orphons, because counts were too low. According to a later analysis, TCR association rates differed among HLA loci, with DRB1 alleles showing the most associated TCRs and HLA-C alleles showing the fewest. Because HLA typing was unavailable for some donors at each locus, only the typed subset was used in association tests. In a later analysis, around 15,000 TCR beta sequences were associated with specific HLA alleles at a false discovery rate of 0.05. Immune exposure information for the cohort was limited to CMV serostatus. The authors suggested that the approach could potentially be generalized to other disease states and immunological phenotypes. A later analysis found that most CMV-associated TCR beta chains appeared HLA-restricted, with HLA associations seemingly driven largely by CMV exposure. Several of the top co-occurrence clusters appeared to be linked to parvovirus B19, influenza, CMV and Epstein-Barr virus, according to a later analysis.

The cohort comprised some 680 healthy bone marrow donors. At the time of sampling, all cohort members were nominally healthy, though unrecorded immune exposures were likely present. The donor was CMV seronegative and was included in the group of several hundred seronegative cohort members. A peripheral blood sample was provided by each donor, and peripheral blood mononuclear cells were used for TCR beta sequencing. The Qiagen DNeasy Blood Extraction Kit was used to extract genomic DNA from the blood cell samples. To prepare the library, the immunoSEQ multiplex PCR assay was applied. A mixture of 60 forward primers for TCR Vbeta segments and 13 reverse primers for TCR Jbeta segments was used in the multiplex PCR. Amplification of the CDR3 region of rearranged TCR beta genes was performed with a multiplex PCR assay on genomic DNA. The Illumina HiSeq System was used to sequence the amplified TCR beta libraries as 87-base-pair reads. Concerning the study's data processing: A later analysis counted some 80 million unique TCR beta chains across the 500 to 850 repertoires, and 9.5 million to 11 million of these chains were shared by at least two donors. Raw reads were error-corrected and collapsed into unique sequences with a nearest-neighbor algorithm that merged closely related sequences to remove PCR and sequencing errors. Alignment of CDR3 sequences to IMGT reference sequences was used to assign V, D and J gene segments. For a sequence to be retained, a match of at least six nucleotides was required to both a V gene segment and a J gene segment. A rearrangement was called productive if the CDR3 had no stop codons and remained in frame with V and J, and every other rearrangement was called non-productive. Following IMGT convention, CDR3 was defined as the stretch from the second conserved V-encoded cysteine to the conserved J-encoded phenylalanine. Sequences without an unambiguous match to a single V gene segment were excluded from the earlier analysis of 500 to 700 of the donors. An earlier analysis of fewer than 750 of the donors classified V segments as functional when productive rearrangements were above 56.7% and as segregating when the standard deviation between donors was above 5%. A statistical classification framework was built for diagnosing cytomegalovirus status from the catalog of TCR beta chain sequences. In a later analysis, TCR nucleotide sequences were compared against IMGT/GENE-DB human TR gene sequences so that V and J genes could be assigned. In a later analysis, CDR3 sequences and most-parsimonious VDJ recombination scenarios were assigned using the TCRdist pipeline. In a later analysis, each TCR beta chain was defined by its CDR3 amino acid sequence together with its V-gene family, and reads lacking a unique V-gene family were excluded. In a later analysis, approximately 640 highly shared, low-generation-probability nucleotide sequences were removed to address suspected cross-contamination and a sequencing artifact. For each public chain, a later analysis derived a clonal expansion index from normalized ranks of inferred template counts within each repertoire. In a later analysis, generation probabilities were computed using a VDJ recombination model fitted to out-of-frame rearrangements, and the results were checked against IGoR. A later analysis scored TCR-TCR, TCR-HLA and TCR-CMV co-occurrence with hypergeometric tests, applying a repertoire-size bias correction to TCR pairs. In a later analysis, false discovery rates were estimated by permuting HLA or CMV assignments 20 times. In a later analysis, co-occurring TCRs were grouped with DBSCAN, and TCRdist sequence similarity was added when clustering was performed within HLA-allele-positive subsets. Co-occurrence clustering excluded repertoires with fewer than 30,000 or more than 120,000 public chains, plus five with anomalous nucleotide sharing. Sourced from immuneACCESS, this table was stored by TCRdb with only in-frame sequences that have V and J called. A share of the clones is absent; for the studies checked, an unresolved V gene accounts for under half, and the remainder has no known explanation. V and J calls plus clone size are reproduced from that table; the DNA served to infer D and trimming. The sample includes about 67,000 clones, with about four fifths observed a single time. The ten top clones hold 2.5% to 3% of the sample.

Trimmed from V: 5 bases; trimmed from J: 6 bases; junction bases lacking a gene match: 17. The CDR1 and CDR2 encoded by the germline V gene are KGHSY and FQNENV. The CDR3 sequence holds 17 residues, the cysteine and phenylalanine included. Left in the record is the CDR3 DNA by itself, 51 bases read in frame from the first base. Sequencing was done on a sample of PBMCs. This TCR came from a woman in her twenties or thirties in good health and CMV-seronegative. The rearrangement combines TRBV16 with TRBJ1-2, and TRBD1 matches 8 of the central bases. The CDR3 corresponds to CASSNWPQGADVDGYTF. The nucleotide sequence reads TGTGCCAGCAGCAACTGGCCTCAGGGGGCCGATGTAGATGGCTACACCTTC.